This entry lists 26 T cell receptor beta chains sequenced from one sample in a study of post-analysis software for immune sequencing data (dated by TCRdb to between 2014 and 2016). The antigens for these receptors are not known. What the research found in general, with its limitations: Significantly higher frequencies in patients than in controls were found for about 5 TRBV segments, including TRBV5-6, TRBV5-1 and TRBV20-1.

Library preparation employed PCR. Sequencing instrument: Illumina HiSeq 2500. To reduce PCR and sequencing biases, unique molecular identifiers were built into the TCR beta cDNA libraries. The public reads were reanalyzed by TCRdb: fastp trimming at Q25, MiXCR alignment, in-frame beta chains only. All rows with the same CDR3 protein become a single entry with the most common DNA and genes. Counted in this sample were 700,000 to 800,000 distinct CDR3 sequences; roughly 27% of them appeared once. The ten biggest clones cover about 0.5% of the sample. Specimen: blood. These receptors were obtained from a girl aged 5-17 years with multiple sclerosis.

The chain joins TRBV10-3 to TRBJ2-7; D remains ambiguous. The DNA end is a closer match to TRBJ2-5, so the J assignment may be wrong. The V gene's germline CDR1 is ENHRY and CDR2 SYGVKD. The CDR3 extends over 14 amino acids. The CDR3 spells CAISEGIEIQTQYF. Written as DNA, the CDR3 is TGTGCCATCAGTGAAGGGATAGAGATACAGACCCAGTACTTC.

The chain uses TRBV9 and TRBJ2-3, with 10 bases aligning to TRBD1. With V trimmed by 2 bases and J by 3 bases, 6 bases remained unmatched. From germline, CDR1 is SGDLS and CDR2 YYNGEE. This CDR3 comprises 16 residues. The CDR3 nucleotides read TGTGCCAGCAGCGTGACCGGGACAGGGGTGACAGATACGCAGTATTTT. This sequence encodes CASSVTGTGVTDTQYF.

The chain uses TRBV29-1 and TRBJ1-2; unclear D gene. The germline V and J ends were trimmed by 4 bases and 1 base, with 10 bases remaining between them. The CDR3 runs to 13 residues. Germline V CDR1 and CDR2: SQVTM, ANQGSEA. The CDR3 spells CSVVRAFNYGYTF. Written as DNA, the CDR3 is TGCAGCGTTGTTCGCGCTTTTAACTATGGCTACACCTTC.

This clonotype was counted between two and nine times. This chain's CDR3 is CASSQGGFTDTQYF. In DNA form, the CDR3 reads TGCGCCAGCAGCCAAGGGGGTTTCACAGATACGCAGTATTTT. V and J are TRBV4-3 and TRBJ2-3; D ambiguous. Trimming took off 1 base at V and 2 bases at J, with 7 bases between the two ends. Germline V lookup: CDR1 LGHNA, CDR2 YSLEER. The CDR3 covers 14 residues.

This chain connects TRBV12-5 to TRBJ2-3; TRBD2 is a possible D gene (5 bases). The CDR3 spans 17 residues. The germline V gene encodes CDR1 LGHNT and CDR2 FRNRAP. The V and J ends lost 2 bases and 0 bases respectively, with 15 bases between them. CDR3 coding DNA: TGTGCTAGTGGTTTGTTCATTAGCGCAACTAGCACAGATACGCAGTATTTT. Translation gives CASGLFISATSTDTQYF.

This clonotype appeared many times. This sequence joins TRBV5-8 and TRBJ2-7, with 7 nucleotides matching TRBD2. The CDR3 has 14 residues. J was trimmed by 2 bases and V by 4 bases; bases with no gene match: 6. The germline V gene encodes CDR1 SGHTS and CDR2 YDEGEE. The CDR3 DNA reads TGTGCCAGCAGCCCGTGGGCGGGGGCCTACGAGCAGTACTTC. Its translation is CASSPWAGAYEQYF.

This clonotype turned up a few times. The chain links TRBV9 to TRBJ2-1; 7 bases agree with TRBD2. The CDR3 contains 15 residues. In germline, CDR1 is SGDLS, CDR2 YYNGEE. With 1 base clipped from V and 6 bases from J, the junction kept 7 bases outside the gene matches. CDR3 DNA sequence: TGTGCCAGCAGCGTAACTAGCGCGTTAGGCAATGAGCAGTTCTTC. Its translation: CASSVTSALGNEQFF.

This clonotype was counted only a few times. The chain combines TRBV6-5 with TRBJ2-7, with D perhaps matching TRBD1 (6 bases). Germline V gene lookup returns CDR1 MNHEY and CDR2 SVGAGI. The CDR3 contains 15 residues. The V end was cut by 6 bases, the J end by 2 bases, with 17 bases between. The CDR3 bases are TGTGCCAGCAGGAACTTACAGGGATCCACCTACGAGCAGTACTTC. This translates into CASRNLQGSTYEQYF.

The chain couples TRBV6-2 or TRBV6-3 to TRBJ2-7; weak D call: TRBD1 (6 bases). The CDR3 contains 14 residues. The V gene's germline CDR1 is MNHEY and CDR2 SVGEGT. V dropped 5 bases and J dropped 1 base, with 12 bases sitting between them. CDR3 in amino acids: CASSGTPLSYEQYF. Written as DNA, the CDR3 is TGTGCCAGCAGTGGGACACCGCTATCCTACGAGCAGTACTTC.

The chain employs TRBV7-9 and TRBJ2-3, with no clear D. This CDR3 has 16 residues. CDR1 and CDR2 from the germline V gene are SEHNR and FQNEAQ (reference sequence). The V end was cut by 1 base, the J end by 2 bases, with 13 bases between. In DNA, the CDR3 is TGTGCCAGCAGCTTAGAAGGCTCAGCCTACACAGATACGCAGTATTTT. Translating gives CASSLEGSAYTDTQYF.

V usage is TRBV5-8 and J usage is TRBJ2-7; a possible D gene is TRBD1 (8 bases). The assigned J gene may be wrong: the sequence end matches TRBJ2-5 better. CDR3 length equals 13 residues. Germline V gene data show CDR1 as SGHTS and CDR2 as YDEGEE. The CDR3 coding sequence is TGTGCCAGCAGCCGACAGGGGAGGGGGACCCAGTACTTC. Amino acids: CASSRQGRGTQYF.

This clonotype was seen ten or more times. The chain employs TRBV20-1 and TRBJ2-5, with 7 bases lining up with TRBD1. CDR3 length: 13 residues. CDR1 DFQATT and CDR2 SNEGSKA come from the germline V gene (reference sequence). The junction had 11 bases not matched to a gene; V was cut back by 6 bases and J by 7 bases. CDR3 region: CSALGQPAGTQYF. The CDR3 nucleotides are TGCAGTGCCTTGGGACAGCCGGCGGGGACCCAGTACTTC.

This chain uses TRBV24-1 with TRBJ2-2; D is possibly TRBD1 (6 bases). The germline V gene has CDR1 KGHDR and CDR2 SFDVKD. The CDR3 contains 14 residues. Trimming took 10 bases from V and 5 from J, leaving 16 bases between them. CDR3: CATRQGHLTGELFF. The CDR3 region has the DNA TGTGCCACTCGTCAGGGACATTTAACCGGGGAGCTGTTTTTT.

J is TRBJ2-1 and V is TRBV3-1; D is possibly TRBD2 (6 bases). The CDR3 consists of 16 residues. Germline V gene data show CDR1 as LGHDT and CDR2 as YNNKEL (reference sequence). Trimming shortened V by 0 bases and J by 7 bases, and 16 bases separated the two germline ends. CDR3 bases: TGTGCCAGCAGCCAAGAGCTTGCGGGAACTCGGAATGAGCAGTTCTTC. It codes for CASSQELAGTRNEQFF.

V and J are TRBV3-1 and TRBJ1-6, with D perhaps matching TRBD1 (5 bases). Trimming took off 0 bases at V and 7 bases at J, with 10 bases between the two ends. Germline V gene sequence: CDR1 LGHDT, CDR2 YNNKEL (reference sequence). The CDR3 covers 15 residues. The DNA of the CDR3 is TGTGCCAGCAGCCAAGAGTCCAGGGTGAATTCACCCCTCCACTTT. Encoded protein: CASSQESRVNSPLHF.

This clonotype was counted between two and nine times. This chain joins TRBV27 and TRBJ2-7; D unclear. Germline CDR1 and CDR2: MNHEY and SMNVEV (reference sequence). V shed 3 bases and J shed 2 bases, with 8 bases lying between them. The CDR3 runs to 13 residues. This chain's CDR3 is CASSFAIAYEQYF. CDR3 nucleotides: TGTGCCAGCAGTTTCGCAATCGCCTACGAGCAGTACTTC.

V and J are TRBV5-5 and TRBJ1-2; no firm D call. This CDR3 comprises 13 residues. Germline loops: CDR1 SGHKS, CDR2 YYEKEE (reference sequence). V was shortened by 4 bases and J by 2 bases, with 9 bases between the two germline ends. CDR3 region: CASSPPRNYGYTF. In DNA form, the CDR3 reads TGTGCCAGCAGCCCTCCAAGGAACTATGGCTACACCTTC.

This clonotype has only a few counts. V is TRBV5-6 and J is TRBJ1-5; D uncertain. V lost 2 bases and J 7 bases, leaving 16 bases between the germline ends. The CDR3 is 15 residues long. Germline V gives CDR1 SGHDT, CDR2 YYEEEE. The CDR3 DNA reads as TGTGCCAGCAGCTTTGGCCAGGTCCCGGGGCAGCCCCAGCATTTT. Encoded protein: CASSFGQVPGQPQHF.

This clonotype was observed at least ten times. The genes are TRBV7-2 and TRBJ2-1; 13 bases align to TRBD2. CDR3 length: 14 amino acids. CDR1 is SGHTA and CDR2 is FQGNSA in the germline V gene. J was trimmed by 12 bases and V by 5 bases; bases with no gene match: 7. CDR3 nucleotide sequence: TGTGCCAGCAGCCAACTAGCGGGGGGGGTTGGGCAGTTCTTC. Translation gives CASSQLAGGVGQFF.

Here the CDR3 reads CASSTSQQRPYGYTF. The CDR3 DNA follows: TGTGCCAGCAGTACCTCCCAACAGCGCCCCTATGGCTACACCTTC. The V call is TRBV7-2, the J call TRBJ1-2; D is unresolved. The CDR3 contains 15 residues. Trimming removed 6 bases at V and 4 bases at J, with 18 bases between. Germline CDR1 and CDR2: SGHTA and FQGNSA.

J is TRBJ2-5 and V is TRBV14, with 10 nucleotides matching TRBD2. There are 16 residues in the CDR3. Germline V gene lookup returns CDR1 SGHDN and CDR2 FVKESK. V dropped 0 bases and J dropped 5; count of bases not matched to a gene: 6. This CDR3 reads CASSQDASGSRETQYF. DNA of the CDR3: TGTGCCAGCAGCCAAGATGCTAGCGGGAGTCGCGAGACCCAGTACTTC.

The rearrangement joins TRBV21-1 to TRBJ1-5; TRBD1, the table's D call, was not compared with the DNA. TRBV21-1 is deemed a pseudogene. This CDR3 is 15 amino acids long. CDR3 loop: CASSAGPYSNQPQHF. CDR3 DNA sequence: TGTGCCAGCAGCGCGGGGCCATATAGCAATCAGCCCCAGCATTTT.

V usage is TRBV12-2 and J usage is TRBJ1-2. TRBV12-2 is shown as a pseudogene. The CDR3 has 15 amino acids. As DNA, the CDR3 is TGTGCAAGTCGCCAACCTTACAACGTAAACTATGGCTACACCTTC. Amino acids: CASRQPYNVNYGYTF.

The chain recombines TRBV28 with TRBJ1-6, with D possibly being TRBD1 (5 bases). The CDR3 sequence is 15 residues long. V was clipped by 5 bases and J by 9 bases, with 17 bases between them. From germline, CDR1 is MDHEN and CDR2 SYDVKM. The CDR3 protein is CASSPSQGVGSPLHF. CDR3 bases: TGTGCCAGCAGTCCATCCCAGGGAGTTGGTTCACCCCTCCACTTT.

This clonotype was seen a few times. The V and J genes are TRBV7-9 and TRBJ2-1; D is undetermined. Germline V gene data show CDR1 as SEHNR and CDR2 as FQNEAQ (reference sequence). The CDR3 consists of 15 residues. V dropped 6 bases and J dropped 1 base, with 13 bases sitting between them. The CDR3 DNA reads TGTGCCAGCAGTCCACCATCCGGATCCTACAATGAGCAGTTCTTC. Encoded protein: CASSPPSGSYNEQFF.

Comment on this clonotype: The junction departs from the called germline gene at one end, perhaps through a read error. This chain links TRBV5-1 with TRBJ2-5, with D perhaps matching TRBD1 (5 bases). This CDR3 is built from 14 residues. The germline CDR1 and CDR2 sequences are SGHRS and YFSETQ. CDR3 coding DNA: TGCGTCAGCAGCCTGGGGCCTCAGGAGGAGACCCAGTACTTC. It is translated as CVSSLGPQEETQYF. Full variable domain (missing parts from reference TRBV5-1 and TRBJ2-5): KAGVTQTPRYLIKTRGQQVTLSCSPISGHRSVSWYQQTPGQGLQFLFEYFSETQRNKGNFPGRFSGRQFSNSRSEMNVSTLELGDSALYLCVSSLGPQEETQYFGPGTRLLVL.